A single sample gave rise to the 16 T cell receptor beta chains below, sequenced in a study of blood T cell repertoires in COVID-19. Some clones are missing from TCRdb's copy, which holds only in-frame ones; the method was immunoSEQ multiplex PCR. The table records roughly 250,000 clones, approximately 83% of them present only once. Sequences were obtained from peripheral blood. Every receptor here comes from a woman older than 75 with acute or convalescent COVID-19.

This clone ranks as medium-sized. The rearrangement links TRBV27 to TRBJ1-5, with D possibly TRBD1 on 5 matching bases. Between the trimmed V and J ends, which lost 7 bases and 0 bases, there was a span of 16 bases. This CDR3 is 16 amino acids long. Germline loops: CDR1 MNHEY, CDR2 SMNVEV (reference sequence). For the CDR3, the DNA is TGTGCCAGCATCTTATCGACAGTATATAGCAATCAGCCCCAGCATTTT. This translates into CASILSTVYSNQPQHF.

This clone has a handful of counts. V and J are TRBV2 and TRBJ2-1, with unresolved D. Per the germline V gene, CDR1 is SNHLY and CDR2 is FYNNEI. Trimming shortened V by 6 bases and J by 5 bases, and 8 bases separated the two germline ends. The CDR3 loop spans 12 amino acids. The CDR3 nucleotides are TGTGCCAGCAGAGTACAGAACAATGAGCAGTTCTTC. Residues: CASRVQNNEQFF.

This chain joins TRBV6-6 and TRBJ2-7; D perhaps matches TRBD2 (5 bases). CDR1 is MNHNY, CDR2 SVGAGI, per germline (reference sequence). The CDR3 length is 14 residues. Trimming stripped 2 bases from V and 1 base from J, with 9 bases between. The CDR3 reads CASSYEGASYEQYF. The CDR3 DNA sequence: TGTGCCAGCAGTTACGAGGGTGCTTCCTACGAGCAGTACTTC.

The V and J genes are TRBV6-5 and TRBJ2-5, with 11 bases fitting TRBD2. CDR3 length: 15 residues. The J segment lost 5 bases and the V segment lost 6 bases, leaving 8 bases of the junction unmatched. Germline V CDR1 and CDR2: MNHEY, SVGAGI. CDR3 sequence: CASRVSGGAAETQYF. Written as DNA, the CDR3 is TGTGCCAGCAGGGTTAGCGGGGGGGCGGCGGAGACCCAGTACTTC.

This chain joins TRBV3-1 (or the pseudogene TRBV3-2) and TRBJ1-2; a possible D gene is TRBD1 (5 bases). The V end lost 4 bases, the J end lost 8 bases, and 20 bases lay between the germline ends. The CDR3 is 15 amino acids. The germline gives CDR1 LGHDT, CDR2 YNNKEL (reference sequence). The CDR3 DNA is TGTGCCAGCAGCCCCGCCACGACAGAAACAGACGGCTACACCTTC. Amino acids: CASSPATTETDGYTF.

V usage is TRBV5-4 and J usage is TRBJ1-1; the match to TRBD1 covers 7 bases. This CDR3 region has 15 residues. Per the germline V gene, CDR1 is SGHNT and CDR2 is YYREEE (reference sequence). V lost 3 bases, J lost 2 bases, and 7 bases stayed unmatched. CDR3 DNA: TGTGCCAGCAGCTCCCGGACAGGCATCAACACTGAAGCTTTCTTT. Amino acid sequence: CASSSRTGINTEAFF.

This clone came up once. This chain joins TRBV2 and TRBJ2-1, with 7 bases identical to TRBD1. V was pared by 6 bases and J by 8 bases, with 13 bases of the junction left unmatched. This CDR3 has 15 residues. The germline V gene encodes CDR1 SNHLY and CDR2 FYNNEI. The CDR3 DNA sequence: TGTGCCAGCAGAGCTACCACGGGACAGTCCGATGAGCAGTTCTTC. Its translation: CASRATTGQSDEQFF.

The V call is TRBV10-3, the J call TRBJ1-1; a possible D gene is TRBD1 (6 bases). The CDR3 loop spans 15 amino acids. V lost 7 bases to trimming and J lost 4 bases, with 19 bases between them. The V gene's germline CDR1 is ENHRY and CDR2 SYGVKD. Written as DNA, the CDR3 is TGTGCCATCAAAGGCGCGGGGGCCCTGGGCACTGAAGCTTTCTTT. It codes for CAIKGAGALGTEAFF.

The gene calls are TRBV19 and TRBJ1-2; 7 bases line up with TRBD1. V was clipped by 3 bases and J by 2 bases; unmatched bases: 3. The germline V gene encodes CDR1 LNHDA and CDR2 SQIVND (reference sequence). The CDR3 loop spans 14 amino acids. CDR3 nucleotides: TGTGCCAGTAGTATCTCGACAGGGAACTATGGCTACACCTTC. It encodes CASSISTGNYGYTF.

The chain couples TRBV10-3 to TRBJ1-1, with 8 bases lining up with TRBD1. The germline V gene encodes CDR1 ENHRY and CDR2 SYGVKD. J gave up 1 base and V 9 bases, and 4 bases lay outside the gene matches. This CDR3 region has 13 residues. The CDR3 sequence is CAINRGENTEAFF. DNA for the CDR3: TGTGCCATAAACAGGGGGGAGAACACTGAAGCTTTCTTT.

J is TRBJ1-1 and V is TRBV7-9; 9 bases align to TRBD1. V lost 5 bases to trimming and J lost 5 bases; unmatched junction nucleotides: 3. CDR1 and CDR2 from the germline V gene are SEHNR and FQNEAQ (reference sequence). The CDR3 is 13 amino acids. CDR3 in DNA: TGTGCCAGCAGCCTACAGGGGGCAACTGAAGCTTTCTTT. Its translation: CASSLQGATEAFF.

The CDR3 protein is CASSLKASGGTNTGELFF. CDR3 DNA: TGTGCCAGCAGCTTAAAGGCTAGCGGGGGAACGAACACCGGGGAGCTGTTTTTT. The chain has TRBV7-2 and TRBJ2-2; 10 nucleotides align to TRBD2. The CDR3 is made up of 18 amino acids. The germline gives CDR1 SGHTA, CDR2 FQGNSA. Trimming removed 2 bases from V and 0 bases from J; junction bases left unmatched: 6.

The genes are TRBV18 and TRBJ2-1; 9 nucleotides align to TRBD2. The V and J ends lost 6 bases and 0 bases, in that order; junction bases with no gene match: 6. Germline V gene lookup returns CDR1 KGHSH and CDR2 LQKENI. This CDR3 spans 16 amino acids. The CDR3 here is CASSPTSGSSYNEQFF. CDR3 DNA sequence: TGTGCCAGCTCGCCTACTAGCGGGTCCTCCTACAATGAGCAGTTCTTC. Combining the CDR3 with reference TRBV18 and TRBJ2-1 gives the whole variable domain NAGVMQNPRHLVRRRGQEARLRCSPMKGHSHVYWYRQLPEEGLKFMVYLQKENIIDESGMPKERFSAEFPKEGPSILRIQQVVRGDSAAYFCASSPTSGSSYNEQFFGPGTRLTVL.

V usage is TRBV7-6 and J usage is TRBJ1-6; 8 nucleotides agree with TRBD1. V lost 4 bases to trimming and J lost 10 bases; unmatched junction nucleotides: 9. This CDR3 spans 15 amino acids. Germline CDR1 is SGHVS and CDR2 is FNYEAQ. The CDR3 DNA follows: TGTGCCAGCAGCTCGCGGACCAGGGGGCAGTCACCCCTCCACTTT. Residues: CASSSRTRGQSPLHF.

V and J are TRBV7-2 and TRBJ2-2; TRBD2 matches 13 bases. The CDR3 totals 15 residues. The trim removed 5 bases at V and 7 bases at J, leaving 4 bases unmatched. Germline CDR1 reads SGHTA; CDR2 reads FQGNSA. The CDR3 protein is CASSRGLAGVGELFF. Written as DNA, the CDR3 is TGTGCCAGCAGCCGCGGACTAGCGGGGGTCGGGGAGCTGTTTTTT.

The genes are TRBV3-1 (or the pseudogene TRBV3-2) and TRBJ2-3, with 8 positions matching TRBD2. V was pared by 1 base and J by 5 bases, with 11 bases of the junction left unmatched. The CDR3 is made up of 17 amino acids. Germline assignment: CDR1 LGHDT and CDR2 YNNKEL (reference sequence). CDR3 DNA: TGTGCCAGCAGCCAAGTAAGTCGGCGGGGGGCAGGAGATACGCAGTATTTT. This encodes CASSQVSRRGAGDTQYF.